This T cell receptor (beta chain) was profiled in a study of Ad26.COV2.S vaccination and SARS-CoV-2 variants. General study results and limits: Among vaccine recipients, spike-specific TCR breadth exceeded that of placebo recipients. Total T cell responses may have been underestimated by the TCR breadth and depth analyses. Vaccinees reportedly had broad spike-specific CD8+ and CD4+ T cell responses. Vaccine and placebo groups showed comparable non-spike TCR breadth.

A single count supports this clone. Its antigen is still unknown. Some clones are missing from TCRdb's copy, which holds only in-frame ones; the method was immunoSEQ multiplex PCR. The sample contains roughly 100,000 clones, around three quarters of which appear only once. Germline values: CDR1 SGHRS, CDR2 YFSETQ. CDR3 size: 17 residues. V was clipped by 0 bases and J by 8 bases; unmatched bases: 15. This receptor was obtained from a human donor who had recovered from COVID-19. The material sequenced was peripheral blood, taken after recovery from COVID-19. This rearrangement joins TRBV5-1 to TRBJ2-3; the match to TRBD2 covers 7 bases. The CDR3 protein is CASSLGGSGTTIGTQYF. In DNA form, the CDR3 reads TGCGCCAGCAGCTTGGGGGGTTCCGGGACTACAATAGGTACGCAGTATTTT.